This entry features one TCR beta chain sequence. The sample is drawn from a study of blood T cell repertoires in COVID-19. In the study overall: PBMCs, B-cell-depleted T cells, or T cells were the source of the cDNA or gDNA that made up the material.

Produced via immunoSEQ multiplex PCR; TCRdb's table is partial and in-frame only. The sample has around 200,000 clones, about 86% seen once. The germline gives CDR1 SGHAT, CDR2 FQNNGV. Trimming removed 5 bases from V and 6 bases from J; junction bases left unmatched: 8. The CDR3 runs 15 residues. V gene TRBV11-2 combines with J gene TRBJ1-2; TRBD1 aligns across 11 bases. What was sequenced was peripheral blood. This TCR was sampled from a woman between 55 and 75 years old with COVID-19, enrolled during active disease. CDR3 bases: TGTGCCAGCAGCACGCCGGGACAGGGGGTAGATGGCTACACCTTC. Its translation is CASSTPGQGVDGYTF. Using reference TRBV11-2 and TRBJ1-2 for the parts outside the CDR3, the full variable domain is EAGVAQSPRYKIIEKRQSVAFWCNPISGHATLYWYQQILGQGPKLLIQFQNNGVVDDSQLPKDRFSAERLKGVDSTLKIQPAKLEDSAVYLCASSTPGQGVDGYTFGSGTRLTVV.